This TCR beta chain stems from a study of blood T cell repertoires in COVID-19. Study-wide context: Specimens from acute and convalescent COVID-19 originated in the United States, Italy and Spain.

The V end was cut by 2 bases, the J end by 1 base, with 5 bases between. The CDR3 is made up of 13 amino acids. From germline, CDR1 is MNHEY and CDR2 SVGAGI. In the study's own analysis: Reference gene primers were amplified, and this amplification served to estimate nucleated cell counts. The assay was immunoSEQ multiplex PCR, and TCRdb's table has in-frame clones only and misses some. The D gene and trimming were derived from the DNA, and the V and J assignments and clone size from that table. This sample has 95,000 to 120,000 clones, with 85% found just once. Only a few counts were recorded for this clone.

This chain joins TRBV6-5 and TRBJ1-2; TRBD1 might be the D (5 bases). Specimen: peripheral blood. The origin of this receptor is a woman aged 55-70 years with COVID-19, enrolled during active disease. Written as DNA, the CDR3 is TGTGCCAGCAGTTACGACAGTAACTATGGCTACACCTTC. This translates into CASSYDSNYGYTF.